This T cell receptor (beta chain) is from a study of blood T cells in healthy people across ages. For the second PCR, which ran for about 6 to 11 cycles, a sample-barcoded 5' primer and a J-beta primer mix were used. TCRdb reprocessed the 5' RACE reads via MiXCR and lists one record per CDR3 protein. Of 1.5 million to 2 million distinct CDR3 sequences in the sample, roughly 28% were seen once. V shed 3 bases, J shed 8 bases, and the junction held 5 bases outside the gene matches. This CDR3 is 14 amino acids long. Looked up from germline, CDR1 is GTSNPN and CDR2 is SVGIG (reference sequence). The V call is TRBV30, the J call TRBJ2-1; 12 bases line up with TRBD1. Sequenced input: blood. The receptor was derived from a woman aged 25 to 39 in good health. For the CDR3, the DNA is TGTGCCTGGAGCAGGGGACAGGGGGCCGATGAGCAGTTCTTC. It specifies CAWSRGQGADEQFF.